This TCR beta chain originates from a study of T-cell reconstitution after alpha-beta-depleted transplantation in children. CDR1 is LGHDT and CDR2 is YNNKEL in the germline V gene (reference sequence). CDR3 length: 20 amino acids. V lost 0 bases, J lost 6 bases, and 17 bases stayed unmatched. The TCRbeta library incorporated unique molecular identifiers. TCRdb reprocessed the PCR reads via MiXCR and lists one record per CDR3 protein. In the table there are 150,000 to 250,000 distinct CDR3 sequences, roughly 15% of which are singletons. The sample consisted of PBMCs from the stem cell graft donor, taken from the stem cell graft. The chain uses TRBV3-1 and TRBJ2-3, with 11 bases matching TRBD2. The receptor comes from a human donor who donated a stem cell graft to a child with acute lymphoblastic leukemia. The CDR3 sequence: CASSQESGTSGSLLGDTQYF. CDR3 sequence (DNA): TGTGCCAGCAGCCAAGAAAGCGGGACTAGCGGTTCTTTGCTCGGGGATACGCAGTATTTT.